The sequence of this T cell receptor (beta chain) was determined in a study of T cell changes during pregnancy in multiple sclerosis. Germline CDR1 and CDR2: SGHKS and YYEKEE (reference sequence). Trimming shortened V by 6 bases and J by 2 bases, and 15 bases separated the two germline ends. This CDR3 comprises 14 residues. TCRdb's copy holds only in-frame clones and misses some; the assay was immunoSEQ multiplex PCR. The sample shows 50,000 to 75,000 clones, about 93% of them seen only once. The sequence was obtained from a female donor with multiple sclerosis, enrolled in a pregnancy study. This specimen was CD8+ T cells from peripheral blood mononuclear cells, taken in the third trimester of pregnancy. The chain recombines TRBV5-5 with TRBJ2-7, with a possible D match to TRBD1 (5 bases). In DNA form, the CDR3 reads TGTGCCAGCAAGCCACACCAAGGGGCCTACGAGCAGTACTTC. Residues: CASKPHQGAYEQYF.